This entry is about one TCR beta chain. The sample originates from a study of blood T cell repertoires in COVID-19. Study context: Sites in the United States, Italy and Spain provided acute and convalescent COVID-19 samples.

CDR1 and CDR2 (germline): SGHNT, YENEEA. Trimming cost V 5 bases and J 5 bases; bases outside gene matches: 14. CDR3 length: 18 residues. TCRdb's copy holds only in-frame clones and misses some; the assay was immunoSEQ multiplex PCR. The table lists 150,000 to 200,000 clones, 81% of them singletons. This TCR derives from a woman in her thirties or forties with COVID-19, enrolled during active disease. Input material: peripheral blood. The genes are TRBV11-3 and TRBJ2-2, with 10 bases that match TRBD2. DNA of the CDR3: TGTGCCAGCAGCCCCCGTCGTCTAGCGGGAGTAGATACCGGGGAGCTGTTTTTT. This translates into CASSPRRLAGVDTGELFF.